Each of the 16 T cell receptor beta chains below was sequenced from the same sample in a study of early T cells in non-severe SARS-CoV-2 infection. TCRdb re-called the 5' RACE reads through MiXCR, storing one row per CDR3 protein. The sample contains tens of thousands of distinct CDR3 sequences, around 9% of which appear only once. The sample comprised whole blood. These receptors all stem from an adult who was a healthcare worker with PCR-confirmed SARS-CoV-2 infection or an uninfected control (not recorded which).

This chain links TRBV3-1 with TRBJ1-5; 7 nucleotides align to TRBD1. There are 15 residues in the CDR3. Germline V lookup: CDR1 LGHDT, CDR2 YNNKEL (reference sequence). With V trimmed by 0 bases and J by 4 bases, 3 bases remained unmatched. The CDR3 DNA is TGTGCCAGCAGCCAAGATGGGACAGAGAATCAGCCCCAGCATTTT. Its translation: CASSQDGTENQPQHF.

Many counts were recorded for this clonotype. The V and J genes are TRBV20-1 and TRBJ2-7; 8 nucleotides agree with TRBD1. The V gene's germline CDR1 is DFQATT and CDR2 SNEGSKA (reference sequence). V lost 6 bases and J lost 7; bases outside the gene matches: 8. This CDR3 is built from 12 residues. Here the CDR3 reads CSAADRGGEQYF. The CDR3 nucleotides are TGCAGTGCCGCCGACAGGGGTGGTGAGCAGTACTTC.

In this sample, this clonotype turned up many times. The gene calls are TRBV7-2 and TRBJ1-5; a possible D gene is TRBD1 (5 bases). Germline loops: CDR1 SGHTA, CDR2 FQGNSA. The CDR3 sequence is 14 residues long. Trimming took 5 bases from V and 5 from J, leaving 13 bases between them. DNA for the CDR3: TGTGCCAGCAGCCCAGCGGGGGGGTATCAGCCCCAGCATTTT. Protein sequence: CASSPAGGYQPQHF.

This clonotype was detected only a few times. V is TRBV12-3 or TRBV12-4 and J is TRBJ2-7; 10 bases are a match to TRBD1. With 5 bases clipped from V and 5 bases from J, the junction kept 12 bases outside the gene matches. The CDR3 is 16 residues long. The CDR3 here is CASSLRTTGGLNEQYF. The CDR3 nucleotides are TGTGCCAGCAGTCTTAGGACGACAGGGGGCTTGAACGAGCAGTACTTC.

At least ten counts were recorded for this clonotype. J is TRBJ2-2 and V is TRBV5-4; no clear D. This CDR3 spans 13 amino acids. Germline CDR1 SGHNT, CDR2 YYREEE (reference sequence). V dropped 1 base and J dropped 7 bases, with 8 bases sitting between them. CDR3 in amino acids: CASSLSVFGELFF. CDR3 nucleotide sequence: TGTGCCAGCAGCTTGAGCGTTTTCGGGGAGCTGTTTTTT.

This clonotype was seen many times. The gene calls are TRBV24-1 and TRBJ2-1; D might be TRBD1 (6 bases). Germline V gene lookup returns CDR1 KGHDR and CDR2 SFDVKD. V was cut by 10 bases and J by 3 bases, with 12 bases left in between. The CDR3 runs 13 residues. The DNA for the CDR3 is TGTGCCACGCAGGGGACGGGCTACAATGAGCAGTTCTTC. Amino acids: CATQGTGYNEQFF.

Regarding this clonotype: A much larger clone differs from this one at a single base, so this may be a read error. The chain links TRBV6-4 to TRBJ1-2; possible D gene TRBD1, 6 bases. CDR1 MRHNA and CDR2 SNTAGT come from the germline V gene. The CDR3 length is 15 residues. DNA of the CDR3: TGTGCCGGCAGTAAGCAGGGGACCACTAGTGATGGCTACACCTTC. It translates to CAGSKQGTTSDGYTF.

The rearrangement links TRBV5-3 to TRBJ1-2, with D unresolved. TRBV5-3 is an ORF; its function is uncertain. The CDR3 runs 11 residues. Trimming took 0 bases from V and 10 from J, leaving 7 bases between them. DNA for the CDR3: TGTGCCAGAAGCTTGGCGCGGAACTACACCTTC. It specifies CARSLARNYTF.

The table lists this clonotype with many counts. The V and J genes are TRBV6-2 or TRBV6-3 and TRBJ1-1, with a weak D call TRBD1 (6 bases). CDR3 size: 15 residues. The V gene's germline CDR1 is MNHEY and CDR2 SVGEGT. The V end was cut by 6 bases, the J end by 3 bases, with 17 bases between. The CDR3 here is CASRPRQERDTEAFF. The CDR3 DNA is TGTGCCAGCAGGCCCAGACAGGAGAGGGACACTGAAGCTTTCTTT.

This chain connects TRBV29-1 to TRBJ1-2, with 8 bases that match TRBD1. The CDR3 consists of 15 residues. Germline trimming cut 8 bases from V and 0 bases from J; bases unmatched to any gene: 11. Germline-derived CDR1 and CDR2 are SQVTM and ANQGSEA. CDR3 region: CSFAKPTGANYGYTF. The CDR3 DNA is TGCAGCTTCGCAAAACCGACAGGGGCTAACTATGGCTACACCTTC. Together with reference TRBV29-1 and TRBJ1-2, the CDR3 gives the full variable domain: SAVISQKPSRDICQRGTSLTIQCQVDSQVTMMFWYRQQPGQSLTLIATANQGSEATYESGFVIDKFPISRPNLTFSTLTVSNMSPEDSSIYLCSFAKPTGANYGYTFGSGTRLTVV.

Many counts were recorded for this clonotype. The rearrangement joins TRBV29-1 to TRBJ2-7; tentative D call: TRBD1 (6 bases). This CDR3 region has 11 residues. Deletions cut 7 bases from V and 2 bases from J, with 9 bases between. The germline CDR1 and CDR2 sequences are SQVTM and ANQGSEA. CDR3 DNA: TGCAGCGGAGGACAGACCTACGAGCAGTACTTC. Translation: CSGGQTYEQYF.

In the case of this clonotype: The CDR3 does not end in the conserved phenylalanine or tryptophan, so this is likely a read error. The rearrangement joins TRBV5-4 to TRBJ2-3; D uncertain. From germline, CDR1 is SGHNT and CDR2 YYREEE (reference sequence). The CDR3 length is 13 residues. V was cut by 0 bases and J by 1 base, with 3 bases left in between. The CDR3 sequence is CASSLERTDTQYL. DNA of the CDR3: TGTGCCAGCAGCTTGGAGCGCACAGATACGCAGTATTTG.

In this sample, this clonotype turned up many times. The J gene is TRBJ2-5, the V gene TRBV6-2 or TRBV6-3; 8 nucleotides align to TRBD1. Trimming removed 2 bases from V and 4 bases from J; junction bases left unmatched: 3. Germline CDR1 and CDR2: MNHEY and SVGEGT. The CDR3 runs to 14 residues. The CDR3 reads CASSYPGGVETQYF. Here the CDR3 DNA reads TGTGCCAGCAGTTACCCAGGGGGCGTAGAGACCCAGTACTTC.

V gene TRBV4-1 combines with J gene TRBJ2-7; 9 bases match TRBD1. Germline V gene sequence: CDR1 MGHRA, CDR2 YSYEKL. V was clipped by 5 bases and J by 2 bases; unmatched bases: 13. The CDR3 spans 17 residues. CDR3 in DNA: TGCGCCAGCAGCTCCGATTGGGACAGGGAAAGGGCCTACGAGCAGTACTTC. It codes for CASSSDWDRERAYEQYF.

This clonotype was observed many times. The V call is TRBV10-2, the J call TRBJ2-1; D possibly matches TRBD1 or TRBD2 (5 bases each). This CDR3 is 12 amino acids long. The V gene lost 7 bases and the J gene lost 9 bases, with 13 bases spanning the gap. Germline V lookup: CDR1 WSHSY, CDR2 SAAADI. Written as DNA, the CDR3 is TGCGCCAGCACCCTGGGACGGATTGAGCAGTTCTTC. Translated, it gives CASTLGRIEQFF.

This clonotype came up many times. V gene TRBV24-1 combines with J gene TRBJ1-2; D remains ambiguous. The V end lost 4 bases, the J end lost 7 bases, and 15 bases lay between the germline ends. Germline V gene sequence: CDR1 KGHDR, CDR2 SFDVKD. The CDR3 length is 14 residues. The CDR3 protein is CATSEDGRDGGYTF. CDR3 nucleotide sequence: TGTGCCACCAGTGAGGACGGAAGGGATGGTGGCTACACCTTC.